These 32 T cell receptor beta chains came from one sample sequenced in a study of cytomegalovirus exposure and HLA in healthy donors. Primers: 60 Vbeta forward and 13 Jbeta reverse. The table came from immunoSEQ multiplex PCR; TCRdb's copy has only in-frame clones and leaves some out. The sample has approximately 100,000 clones, 50% to 70% seen once. The sequenced material came from PBMCs. The receptors were sampled from a man aged 25-45 years in good health and CMV-seropositive.

The V call is TRBV5-4, the J call TRBJ2-7; D perhaps matches TRBD2 (6 bases). There are 12 residues in the CDR3. Per the germline V gene, CDR1 is SGHNT and CDR2 is YYREEE (reference sequence). The V and J ends lost 4 bases and 4 bases respectively, with 9 bases between them. CDR3 loop: CASSAGTYEQYF. CDR3 nucleotides: TGTGCCAGCAGCGCAGGGACTTACGAGCAGTACTTC.

The gene calls are TRBV5-6 and TRBJ1-5; D remains ambiguous. Germline assignment: CDR1 SGHDT and CDR2 YYEEEE. The CDR3 consists of 15 residues. Trimming removed 2 bases from V and 4 bases from J, with 13 bases in between. Here the CDR3 reads CASSFSPTANQPQHF. The CDR3 DNA is TGTGCCAGCAGCTTCAGCCCAACAGCTAATCAGCCCCAGCATTTT.

This chain connects TRBV11-2 to TRBJ2-5; possibly TRBD2 for D (6 bases). The length of the CDR3 is 15 residues. Trimming took 0 bases from V and 11 from J, leaving 19 bases between them. Germline CDR1 is SGHAT and CDR2 is FQNNGV. The CDR3 region is CASSLDLGTATRQYF. The CDR3 nucleotides read TGTGCCAGCAGCTTAGATTTAGGGACTGCCACCCGGCAGTACTTC.

The V gene is TRBV11-3, the J gene TRBJ2-7; 9 bases agree with TRBD1. The germline CDR1 and CDR2 sequences are SGHNT and YENEEA. The V and J ends lost 2 bases and 3 bases, in that order; junction bases with no gene match: 11. The CDR3 contains 17 residues. The CDR3 protein is CASSLPHRGLLYYEQYF. DNA for the CDR3: TGTGCCAGCAGCTTACCCCACAGGGGGCTGTTGTACTACGAGCAGTACTTC.

This chain links TRBV30 with TRBJ1-2, with D unresolved. The CDR3 runs to 12 residues. Germline CDR1 GTSNPN, CDR2 SVGIG (reference sequence). The germline V and J ends were trimmed by 2 bases and 8 bases, with 12 bases remaining between them. CDR3 in DNA: TGTGCCTGGAGTAAGCGGTTGGAAGGCTACACCTTC. It specifies CAWSKRLEGYTF.

The chain links TRBV29-1 to TRBJ1-1, with D perhaps TRBD1 (5 bases). Trimming pared 5 bases from V and 5 bases from J, leaving 21 bases between. The germline CDR1 and CDR2 sequences are SQVTM and ANQGSEA. The CDR3 length is 15 residues. As DNA, the CDR3 is TGCAGCGTTCCTGGGGCACTCCTGGGCGAGACTGAAGCTTTCTTT. It translates to CSVPGALLGETEAFF. The variable domain in full, with the rest retrieved from reference TRBV29-1 and TRBJ1-1, is SAVISQKPSRDICQRGTSLTIQCQVDSQVTMMFWYRQQPGQSLTLIATANQGSEATYESGFVIDKFPISRPNLTFSTLTVSNMSPEDSSIYLCSVPGALLGETEAFFGQGTRLTVV.

The chain uses TRBV19 and TRBJ2-6, with TRBD2 as a possible D gene (5 bases). With 1 base removed from V and 2 bases from J, the gap between germline ends came to 12 bases. This CDR3 is 17 amino acids long. Germline CDR1 LNHDA, CDR2 SQIVND (reference sequence). The CDR3 sequence: CASSIGVGVTGANVLTF. For the CDR3, the DNA is TGTGCCAGTAGTATAGGTGTCGGGGTGACTGGGGCCAACGTCCTGACTTTC.

The chain links TRBV6-1 to TRBJ1-1; D might be TRBD1 (6 bases). From germline, CDR1 is MNHNS and CDR2 SASEGT. The length of the CDR3 is 14 residues. V dropped 11 bases and J dropped 5 bases, with 21 bases sitting between them. The CDR3 is CAGGLGGRGTEAFF. Here the CDR3 DNA reads TGTGCCGGTGGATTGGGGGGGCGGGGGACTGAAGCTTTCTTT.

This clone was found a few times. The same CDR3 arises from other DNA sequences in this sample as well. The V gene is TRBV10-3, the J gene TRBJ2-7, with a possible D match to TRBD1 (7 bases). V lost 0 bases, J lost 4 bases, and 10 bases lay in between. The germline V gene has CDR1 ENHRY and CDR2 SYGVKD. This CDR3 is built from 14 residues. The CDR3 protein is CAISESRGDYEQYF. CDR3 DNA sequence: TGTGCCATCAGTGAGTCCAGGGGGGATTACGAGCAGTACTTC.

The chain has TRBV5-1 and TRBJ1-2; 9 bases are shared with TRBD1. V lost 4 bases and J lost 4; bases outside the gene matches: 5. Germline V gene sequence: CDR1 SGHRS, CDR2 YFSETQ. CDR3 length: 14 amino acids. This CDR3 is CASSRDRESYGYTF. The CDR3 DNA follows: TGCGCCAGCAGCCGGGACAGGGAGAGCTATGGCTACACCTTC.

V and J are TRBV25-1 and TRBJ1-2; 8 bases align to TRBD1. This CDR3 comprises 14 residues. Trimming cost V 6 bases and J 5 bases; bases outside gene matches: 8. Germline values: CDR1 MGHDK, CDR2 SYGVNS. CDR3 in amino acids: CASRGTGGSYGYTF. The CDR3 DNA sequence: TGTGCCAGCAGGGGTACAGGGGGATCTTATGGCTACACCTTC.

The V call is TRBV7-2, the J call TRBJ2-1; 7 bases are a match to TRBD2. The CDR3 is made up of 15 amino acids. V was pared by 3 bases and J by 4 bases, with 6 bases of the junction left unmatched. Per the germline V gene, CDR1 is SGHTA and CDR2 is FQGNSA. DNA of the CDR3: TGTGCCAGCAGCTTCGGCGGGACTACTTACAATGAGCAGTTCTTC. This translates into CASSFGGTTYNEQFF.

CDR3 bases: TGTGCCAGCAAAGCAGCGCTCTCCTACGAGCAGTACTTC. It codes for CASKAALSYEQYF. The chain employs TRBV19 and TRBJ2-7; no firm D call. Germline V gene data show CDR1 as LNHDA and CDR2 as SQIVND (reference sequence). CDR3 length: 13 amino acids. V lost 9 bases and J lost 0, with 12 bases in between. Combining the CDR3 with reference TRBV19 and TRBJ2-7 gives the whole variable domain DGGITQSPKYLFRKEGQNVTLSCEQNLNHDAMYWYRQDPGQGLRLIYYSQIVNDFQKGDIAEGYSVSREKKESFPLTVTSAQKNPTAFYLCASKAALSYEQYFGPGTRLTVT.

The V call is TRBV10-3, the J call TRBJ1-2; 7 nucleotides line up with TRBD1. In germline, CDR1 is ENHRY, CDR2 SYGVKD. J was trimmed by 13 bases and V by 2 bases; bases with no gene match: 4. This CDR3 contains 11 residues. The CDR3, as DNA: TGTGCCATCAGTGAGAAGGGGGCTGTCACCTTC. This gives the protein CAISEKGAVTF.

The gene calls are TRBV2 and TRBJ2-7; TRBD1 matches at 9 bases. Germline lookup yields CDR1 SNHLY and CDR2 FYNNEI. CDR3 length: 13 amino acids. V lost 7 bases and J lost 4; bases outside the gene matches: 5. CDR3 sequence: CASKDRGEYEQYF. In DNA, the CDR3 is TGTGCCAGCAAGGACAGGGGAGAATACGAGCAGTACTTC. Full variable domain (missing parts from reference TRBV2 and TRBJ2-7): EPEVTQTPSHQVTQMGQEVILRCVPISNHLYFYWYRQILGQKVEFLVSFYNNEISEKSEIFDDQFSVERPDGSNFTLKIRSTKLEDSAMYFCASKDRGEYEQYFGPGTRLTVT.

This clone was counted between two and nine times. The rearrangement uses TRBV7-8 and TRBJ2-1, with a weak D call TRBD2 (7 bases). Trimming removed 5 bases from V and 8 bases from J, with 22 bases in between. Per the germline V gene, CDR1 is SGHVS and CDR2 is FQNEAQ. CDR3 length: 16 amino acids. The chain's CDR3 is CASSPRIGGPVYEQFF. In DNA form, the CDR3 reads TGTGCCAGCAGCCCCCGAATCGGGGGGCCGGTTTATGAGCAGTTCTTC.

This clone was detected only a few times. The J gene is TRBJ1-4, the V gene TRBV5-1; D call uncertain. This CDR3 region has 12 residues. The germline V gene encodes CDR1 SGHRS and CDR2 YFSETQ. The V end was cut by 4 bases, the J end by 10 bases, with 11 bases between. The CDR3 DNA reads as TGCGCCAGCAGCCCGGAAGGAGGAAAACTGTTTTTT. Translating it yields CASSPEGGKLFF.

The chain is built from TRBV5-4 and TRBJ1-4; TRBD1 matches 7 bases. The CDR3 extends over 13 amino acids. Per germline, CDR1 SGHNT and CDR2 YYREEE (reference sequence). V lost 1 base, J lost 7 bases, and 1 base stayed unmatched. This chain's CDR3 is CASSLKGAEKLFF. The CDR3 nucleotides are TGTGCCAGCAGCTTGAAGGGGGCTGAAAAACTGTTTTTT. Drawing the rest from reference TRBV5-4 and TRBJ1-4, the complete variable domain is ETGVTQSPTHLIKTRGQQVTLRCSSQSGHNTVSWYQQALGQGPQFIFQYYREEENGRGNFPPRFSGLQFPNYSSELNVNALELDDSALYLCASSLKGAEKLFFGSGTQLSVL.

This clone has only a few counts. CDR3 region: CASSLWAGEQNEQFF. DNA of the CDR3: TGCGCCAGCAGCTTGTGGGCAGGGGAGCAGAATGAGCAGTTCTTC. The genes are TRBV5-1 and TRBJ2-1; maybe TRBD1 (6 bases). The germline V gene encodes CDR1 SGHRS and CDR2 YFSETQ. V was pared by 1 base and J by 7 bases, with 15 bases between. The CDR3 totals 15 residues.

V and J are TRBV7-9 and TRBJ2-5; TRBD2 aligns across 9 bases. Per germline, CDR1 SEHNR and CDR2 FQNEAQ (reference sequence). This CDR3 has 18 amino acids. The junction had 11 bases not matched to a gene; V was cut back by 1 base and J by 2 bases. In nucleotides, the CDR3 is TGTGCCAGCAGCTTAGGTCGCGCGGGGGGGCCTTGGCAAGAGACCCAGTACTTC. Protein: CASSLGRAGGPWQETQYF.

The chain combines TRBV10-2 with TRBJ2-3; tentative D call: TRBD2 (5 bases). The length of the CDR3 is 13 residues. Germline CDR1 and CDR2: WSHSY and SAAADI. Trimming cost V 4 bases and J 1 base, with 6 bases left between them. The CDR3 sequence is CASSGGGTDTQYF. The CDR3, as DNA: TGCGCCAGCAGTGGGGGAGGCACAGATACGCAGTATTTT.

With regard to this clone: In the same sample, other DNA sequences code for this CDR3. The DNA of the CDR3 is TGTGCCACCAGCAGAGTCGGGGGCACTGAAGCTTTCTTT. Residues: CATSRVGGTEAFF. The chain combines TRBV15 with TRBJ1-1; possibly TRBD1 for D (5 bases). Germline V gene data show CDR1 as LNHNV and CDR2 as YYDKDF (reference sequence). The length of the CDR3 is 13 residues. Trimming stripped 1 base from V and 4 bases from J, with 7 bases between.

The chain combines TRBV7-9 with TRBJ2-1; D is undetermined. Germline assignment: CDR1 SEHNR and CDR2 FQNEAQ (reference sequence). Trimming shortened V by 8 bases and J by 5 bases, and 16 bases separated the two germline ends. This CDR3 is 14 amino acids long. The CDR3: CASEPGQPDNEQFF. The CDR3 nucleotides are TGTGCCAGCGAGCCTGGGCAGCCGGACAATGAGCAGTTCTTC.

The chain couples TRBV5-1 to TRBJ2-2; 7 bases agree with TRBD2. CDR1 and CDR2 from the germline V gene are SGHRS and YFSETQ. After removal of 2 bases from V and 2 bases from J, the junction contained 9 bases not matched to a gene. This CDR3 comprises 17 residues. In nucleotides, the CDR3 is TGCGCCAGCAGCTTTCCCCCTGGCGGGGGTAACACCGGGGAGCTGTTTTTT. Its translation: CASSFPPGGGNTGELFF.

The J gene is TRBJ2-5, the V gene TRBV7-8; D is perhaps TRBD1 (6 bases). V was clipped by 5 bases and J by 4 bases, with 11 bases between them. The CDR3 loop spans 13 amino acids. CDR1 SGHVS and CDR2 FQNEAQ come from the germline V gene. CDR3: CASSRGGGETQYF. The CDR3 coding sequence is TGTGCCAGCAGCCGTGGGGGCGGAGAGACCCAGTACTTC.

The rearrangement joins TRBV5-8 to TRBJ2-7; D unresolved. The CDR3 runs 12 residues. V was trimmed by 0 bases and J by 8 bases, leaving 9 bases between them. CDR1 SGHTS and CDR2 YDEGEE come from the germline V gene. For the CDR3, the DNA is TGTGCCAGCAGCTTGGTGGGCGTCAAGCAGTACTTC. Its translation is CASSLVGVKQYF.

The chain carries TRBV10-1 and TRBJ2-5, with 10 bases fitting TRBD2. From germline, CDR1 is WNHNN and CDR2 SYGVQD (reference sequence). CDR3 length equals 15 residues. The junction had 0 bases not matched to a gene; V was cut back by 2 bases and J by 0 bases. CDR3 bases: TGCGCCAGCAGTGAGGGACTAGCGGACCAAGAGACCCAGTACTTC. Its protein is CASSEGLADQETQYF.

The gene calls are TRBV15 and TRBJ2-7; D is unclear. The V end was cut by 0 bases, the J end by 1 base, with 10 bases between. CDR3 length equals 15 residues. Germline V gives CDR1 LNHNV, CDR2 YYDKDF (reference sequence). The CDR3 sequence is CATSRDPRVSYEQYF. CDR3 DNA: TGTGCCACCAGCAGAGATCCTCGGGTATCCTACGAGCAGTACTTC. The full variable domain, rest sourced from reference TRBV15 and TRBJ2-7, is DAMVIQNPRYQVTQFGKPVTLSCSQTLNHNVMYWYQQKSSQAPKLLFHYYDKDFNNEADTPDNFQSRRPNTSFCFLDIRSPGLGDTAMYLCATSRDPRVSYEQYFGPGTRLTVT.

The sample holds one count of this clone. J is TRBJ2-7 and V is TRBV2; perhaps TRBD1 as D (6 bases). Per germline, CDR1 SNHLY and CDR2 FYNNEI. CDR3 size: 13 residues. Trimming left V 10 bases short and J 1 base short, with 14 bases between. CDR3 protein: CAMTGRFSYEQYF. CDR3 in DNA: TGTGCCATGACAGGTAGATTTTCCTACGAGCAGTACTTC.

This chain joins TRBV7-9 and TRBJ2-4, with 10 bases lining up with TRBD1. Germline V CDR1 and CDR2: SEHNR, FQNEAQ (reference sequence). CDR3 size: 15 residues. Germline trimming cut 0 bases from V and 9 bases from J; bases unmatched to any gene: 5. The CDR3 DNA follows: TGTGCCAGCAGCTTAGCTCTCGGACAGGGGGGCATTCAGTACTTC. It codes for CASSLALGQGGIQYF.

The chain combines TRBV9 with TRBJ2-5; the match to TRBD2 covers 12 bases. The V gene's germline CDR1 is SGDLS and CDR2 YYNGEE. The CDR3 extends over 17 amino acids. V gave up 3 bases and J gave up 1 base; unmatched junction bases: 7. CDR3 sequence (DNA): TGTGCCAGCAGCGAGGGTCCGGGACTAGCGGGCCAAGAGACCCAGTACTTC. It specifies CASSEGPGLAGQETQYF. The full variable domain, in which reference TRBV9 and TRBJ2-5 provide the parts outside the CDR3, is DSGVTQTPKHLITATGQRVTLRCSPRSGDLSVYWYQQSLDQGLQFLIQYYNGEERAKGNILERFSAQQFPDLHSELNLSSLELGDSALYFCASSEGPGLAGQETQYFGPGTRLLVL.

The rearrangement links TRBV10-3 to TRBJ2-3; D is perhaps TRBD1 (6 bases). This CDR3 has 15 residues. V lost 6 bases and J 0 bases, leaving 13 bases between the germline ends. CDR1 is ENHRY and CDR2 is SYGVKD in the germline V gene. CDR3 in amino acids: CAIRGQSTSTDTQYF. DNA for the CDR3: TGTGCCATCAGGGGACAATCGACTAGCACAGATACGCAGTATTTT.